The 5 T cell receptor beta chains given below trace back to one sample, sequenced in a study of blood T cells in healthy people across ages. Through a sample-barcoded 5' primer and a J-beta primer mix, a second PCR was run for roughly 6 to 11 cycles. TCRdb itself ran the 5' RACE reads through MiXCR, one entry per CDR3 protein. The sample shows roughly 1,300,000 distinct CDR3 sequences, approximately 63% of them seen only once. The sequencing input was blood. The receptors here all came from a man aged 18 to 30 in good health.

The rearrangement links TRBV20-1 to TRBJ2-7, with D possibly being TRBD1 (6 bases). The germline gives CDR1 DFQATT, CDR2 SNEGSKA (reference sequence). The V gene lost 6 bases and the J gene lost 2 bases, with 14 bases spanning the gap. The CDR3 extends over 13 amino acids. The DNA for the CDR3 is TGCAGTGCGGAGCCACAGGGAGCCTACGAGCAGTACTTC. This gives the protein CSAEPQGAYEQYF.

V gene TRBV6-5 combines with J gene TRBJ2-7; 8 positions match TRBD2. The CDR3 has 16 residues. V lost 5 bases, J lost 2 bases, and 11 bases stayed unmatched. Germline values: CDR1 MNHEY, CDR2 SVGAGI. DNA of the CDR3: TGTGCCAGCAGTAGCACACTAGCGGATACCGCCTACGAGCAGTACTTC. Amino acid sequence: CASSSTLADTAYEQYF.

V and J are TRBV4-3 and TRBJ2-5; unclear D gene. CDR1 and CDR2 (germline): LGHNA, YSLEER. Trimming shortened V by 1 base and J by 1 base, and 13 bases separated the two germline ends. This CDR3 is 16 amino acids long. As DNA, the CDR3 is TGCGCCAGCAGCCAAGGCGTTGGGTCGGGCCAAGAGACCCAGTACTTC. The encoded protein is CASSQGVGSGQETQYF.

The V and J genes are TRBV4-1 and TRBJ1-5; D is unclear. This CDR3 spans 13 amino acids. Germline V gene data show CDR1 as MGHRA and CDR2 as YSYEKL. Trimming pared 2 bases from V and 6 bases from J, leaving 8 bases between. The CDR3 sequence: CASSQQLGQPQHF. In DNA form, the CDR3 reads TGCGCCAGCAGCCAACAGTTAGGTCAGCCCCAGCATTTT.

The rearrangement joins TRBV20-1 to TRBJ1-1; tentative D call: TRBD1 (6 bases). The germline V and J ends were trimmed by 5 bases and 6 bases, with 16 bases remaining between them. Germline lookup yields CDR1 DFQATT and CDR2 SNEGSKA (reference sequence). CDR3 size: 13 residues. The CDR3 protein is CSAEGLGHSEAFF. CDR3 in DNA: TGCAGTGCTGAAGGGCTGGGACACTCTGAAGCTTTCTTT.